These T cell receptor beta chains were read from a single sample in a study of molecular identifiers for immune sequencing clone quantification. TCRdb re-called the PCR reads with MiXCR, one entry per CDR3 protein. The sample shows about 510,000 distinct CDR3 sequences, 20% to 25% of them seen only once. Sequencing used naive CD8+ T cells from blood, with Jurkat cell RNA spiked in. The receptors derive from a human donor in good health. Some libraries in this study had Jurkat cell RNA spiked in. Each CDR3 is given with its conserved first and last residue. Fields, in order: V gene, D gene, clone size, J gene, CDR3 protein, CDR3 DNA. A D gene is named only where the DNA matches it firmly. Not all rows give a size; the values are once, few, many and, for expanded clones, a class.

v_call: TRBV4-2
d_call: -
clone_size: -
j_call: TRBJ2-7
cdr3_aa: CASSHSVPLGDEQYF
cdr3_nt: TGTGCCAGCAGCCACTCAGTCCCACTAGGCGACGAGCAGTACTTC

v_call: TRBV24-1
d_call: -
clone_size: -
j_call: TRBJ2-1
cdr3_aa: CATSDPPVAEGSNEQFF
cdr3_nt: TGTGCCACCAGTGACCCTCCTGTGGCGGAGGGGTCCAATGAGCAGTTCTTC

v_call: TRBV7-9
d_call: -
clone_size: -
j_call: TRBJ1-1
cdr3_aa: CASSLNPLISLLNTEAFF
cdr3_nt: TGTGCCAGCAGCTTAAACCCATTAATTTCCTTACTGAACACTGAAGCTTTCTTT

v_call: TRBV14
d_call: TRBD2
clone_size: many
j_call: TRBJ2-7
cdr3_aa: CASSPRTSGSLGEQYF
cdr3_nt: TGTGCCAGCAGCCCGCGGACTAGCGGGAGCCTCGGGGAGCAGTACTTC

v_call: TRBV5-1
d_call: TRBD1
clone_size: -
j_call: TRBJ2-7
cdr3_aa: CASSPINSGTGSYEQYF
cdr3_nt: TGCGCCAGCAGCCCAATAAACTCTGGGACAGGGTCCTACGAGCAGTACTTC

v_call: TRBV9
d_call: -
clone_size: few
j_call: TRBJ1-4
cdr3_aa: CASSVGAATNEKLFF
cdr3_nt: TGTGCCAGCAGCGTAGGGGCGGCAACTAATGAAAAACTGTTTTTT

v_call: TRBV6-6
d_call: TRBD1
clone_size: few
j_call: TRBJ2-5
cdr3_aa: CASSYTGQGVETQYF
cdr3_nt: TGTGCCAGCAGTTACACGGGACAGGGGGTAGAGACCCAGTACTTC

v_call: TRBV11-2
d_call: -
clone_size: few
j_call: TRBJ2-3
cdr3_aa: CASSSLADGGDTQYF
cdr3_nt: TGTGCCAGCAGCTCCCTGGCCGACGGGGGAGATACGCAGTATTTT

v_call: TRBV19
d_call: TRBD2
clone_size: many
j_call: TRBJ2-1
cdr3_aa: CASSLDSGGAYNEQFF
cdr3_nt: TGTGCCAGTAGTCTTGATAGCGGGGGGGCCTACAATGAGCAGTTCTTC

v_call: TRBV4-1
d_call: -
clone_size: -
j_call: TRBJ2-7
cdr3_aa: CASSQGTGQLSYEQYF
cdr3_nt: TGCGCCAGCAGCCAAGGAACCGGACAGCTCTCCTACGAGCAGTACTTC

v_call: TRBV6-2/TRBV6-3
d_call: -
clone_size: many
j_call: TRBJ2-7
cdr3_aa: CASSYRGLGDEQYF
cdr3_nt: TGTGCCAGCAGTTACCGTGGTCTCGGCGACGAGCAGTACTTC

v_call: TRBV19
d_call: -
clone_size: many
j_call: TRBJ2-7
cdr3_aa: CASSIATTAPAYEQYF
cdr3_nt: TGTGCCAGTAGTATCGCTACGACGGCTCCGGCCTACGAGCAGTACTTC

v_call: TRBV14
d_call: -
clone_size: -
j_call: TRBJ2-5
cdr3_aa: CASSPGTMGEREEEETQYF
cdr3_nt: TGTGCCAGCAGCCCGGGTACCATGGGTGAGAGGGAGGAAGAAGAGACCCAGTACTTC

v_call: TRBV28
d_call: TRBD1
clone_size: many
j_call: TRBJ2-1
cdr3_aa: CASSQGANYNEQFF
cdr3_nt: TGTGCCAGCAGCCAGGGGGCTAACTACAATGAGCAGTTCTTC

v_call: TRBV3-2
d_call: -
clone_size: -
j_call: TRBJ1-4
cdr3_aa: CASSQIRTGPNEKLFF
cdr3_nt: TGTGCCAGCAGCCAGATACGAACAGGGCCGAATGAAAAACTGTTTTTT

v_call: TRBV18
d_call: -
clone_size: -
j_call: TRBJ1-1
cdr3_aa: CASSPAADTAEAFF
cdr3_nt: TGTGCCAGCTCACCAGCGGCGGATACCGCTGAAGCTTTCTTT

v_call: TRBV6-2/TRBV6-3
d_call: -
clone_size: -
j_call: TRBJ2-3
cdr3_aa: CAGSYSMGGRDTQYF
cdr3_nt: TGTGCCGGCAGTTACTCGATGGGGGGGCGAGATACGCAGTATTTT

v_call: TRBV7-9
d_call: -
clone_size: many
j_call: TRBJ2-3
cdr3_aa: CASSHRYRGTDTQYF
cdr3_nt: TGTGCCAGCAGCCACCGCTACAGGGGCACAGATACGCAGTATTTT

v_call: TRBV6-5
d_call: -
clone_size: -
j_call: TRBJ1-2
cdr3_aa: CASSYSVSYGCTF
cdr3_nt: TGTGCCAGCAGTTACTCGGTCAGCTATGGCTGCACCTTC

v_call: TRBV7-9
d_call: TRBD1
clone_size: few
j_call: TRBJ1-4
cdr3_aa: CATPGQGYEKLFF
cdr3_nt: TGTGCCACCCCCGGACAGGGGTATGAAAAACTGTTTTTT

v_call: TRBV4-3
d_call: -
clone_size: -
j_call: TRBJ1-2
cdr3_aa: CASSRDVTDYGYTF
cdr3_nt: TGCGCCAGCAGCCGAGACGTTACTGACTATGGCTACACCTTC

v_call: TRBV30
d_call: -
clone_size: few
j_call: TRBJ2-7
cdr3_aa: CAWSATRGTYEQYF
cdr3_nt: TGTGCCTGGAGTGCCACAAGGGGTACCTACGAGCAGTACTTC

v_call: TRBV20-1
d_call: TRBD2
clone_size: -
j_call: TRBJ2-7
cdr3_aa: CSAQEIGTSHEQYF
cdr3_nt: TGCAGTGCCCAAGAAATCGGGACTAGCCATGAGCAGTACTTC

v_call: TRBV9
d_call: TRBD1
clone_size: -
j_call: TRBJ1-5
cdr3_aa: CASSPGTGQAQPQHF
cdr3_nt: TGTGCCAGCAGCCCCGGGACAGGGCAGGCTCAGCCCCAGCATTTT

v_call: TRBV28
d_call: TRBD1
clone_size: few
j_call: TRBJ2-5
cdr3_aa: CASTEGQGRAETQYF
cdr3_nt: TGTGCCAGCACCGAAGGACAGGGAAGGGCAGAGACCCAGTACTTC

v_call: TRBV12-5
d_call: TRBD1
clone_size: -
j_call: TRBJ2-1
cdr3_aa: CASGLGTGQYNEQFF
cdr3_nt: TGTGCTAGTGGTTTGGGGACAGGACAATACAATGAGCAGTTCTTC

v_call: TRBV9
d_call: TRBD2
clone_size: many
j_call: TRBJ2-7
cdr3_aa: CASSAESGLAGGPKDEQYF
cdr3_nt: TGTGCCAGCAGCGCAGAGTCGGGACTAGCGGGAGGGCCGAAGGACGAGCAGTACTTC

v_call: TRBV13
d_call: TRBD1
clone_size: -
j_call: TRBJ2-3
cdr3_aa: CASSLSPGGIDTQYF
cdr3_nt: TGTGCCAGCAGCTTAAGCCCAGGGGGTATAGATACGCAGTATTTT

v_call: TRBV23-1
d_call: -
clone_size: many
j_call: TRBJ2-2
cdr3_aa: CASSQYLGDGTGNTGELFF
cdr3_nt: TGCGCCAGCAGTCAATATCTCGGAGACGGGACGGGGAACACCGGGGAGCTGTTTTTT

v_call: TRBV6-6
d_call: -
clone_size: many
j_call: TRBJ2-7
cdr3_aa: CASSLWGQNEQYF
cdr3_nt: TGTGCCAGCAGTCTTTGGGGGCAAAACGAGCAGTACTTC

v_call: TRBV20-1
d_call: TRBD1
clone_size: many
j_call: TRBJ1-6
cdr3_aa: CSARDDRAGAYNSPLHF
cdr3_nt: TGCAGTGCTAGAGATGACAGGGCGGGTGCCTATAATTCACCCCTCCACTTT